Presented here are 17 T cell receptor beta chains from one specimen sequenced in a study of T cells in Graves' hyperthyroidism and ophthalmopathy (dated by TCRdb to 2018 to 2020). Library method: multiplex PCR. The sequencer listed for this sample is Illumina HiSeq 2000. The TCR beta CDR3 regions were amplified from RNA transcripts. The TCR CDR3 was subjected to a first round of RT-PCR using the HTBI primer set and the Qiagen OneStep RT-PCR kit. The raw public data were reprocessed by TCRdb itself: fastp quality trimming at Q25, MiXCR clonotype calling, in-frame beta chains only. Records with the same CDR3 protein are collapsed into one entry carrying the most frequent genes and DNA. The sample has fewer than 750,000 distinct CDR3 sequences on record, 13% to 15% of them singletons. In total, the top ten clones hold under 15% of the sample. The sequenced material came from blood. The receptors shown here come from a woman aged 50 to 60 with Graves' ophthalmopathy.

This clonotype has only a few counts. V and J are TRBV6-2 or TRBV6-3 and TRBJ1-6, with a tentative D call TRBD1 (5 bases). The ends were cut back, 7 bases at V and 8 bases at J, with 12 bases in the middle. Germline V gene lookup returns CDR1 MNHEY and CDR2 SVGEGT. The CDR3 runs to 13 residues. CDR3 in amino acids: CASTTAEYSPLHF. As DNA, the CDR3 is TGTGCCAGCACGACAGCCGAGTATTCACCCCTCCACTTT.

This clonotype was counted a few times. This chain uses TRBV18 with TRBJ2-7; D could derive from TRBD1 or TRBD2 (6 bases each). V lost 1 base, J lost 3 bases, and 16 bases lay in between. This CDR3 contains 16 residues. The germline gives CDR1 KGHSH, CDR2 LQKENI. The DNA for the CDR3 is TGTGCCAGCTCACCACGGGGGGCTGGCAGAGGCTACGAGCAGTACTTC. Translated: CASSPRGAGRGYEQYF.

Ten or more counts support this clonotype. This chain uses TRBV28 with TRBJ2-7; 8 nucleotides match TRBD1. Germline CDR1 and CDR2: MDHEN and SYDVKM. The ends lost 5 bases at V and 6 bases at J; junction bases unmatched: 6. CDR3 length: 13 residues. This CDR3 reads CASSPDRVPEQYF. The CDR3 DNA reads TGTGCCAGCAGTCCGGACAGGGTACCCGAGCAGTACTTC. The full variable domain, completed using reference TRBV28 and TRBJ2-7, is DVKVTQSSRYLVKRTGEKVFLECVQDMDHENMFWYRQDPGLGLRLIYFSYDVKMKEKGDIPEGYSVSREKKERFSLILESASTNQTSMYLCASSPDRVPEQYFGPGTRLTVT.

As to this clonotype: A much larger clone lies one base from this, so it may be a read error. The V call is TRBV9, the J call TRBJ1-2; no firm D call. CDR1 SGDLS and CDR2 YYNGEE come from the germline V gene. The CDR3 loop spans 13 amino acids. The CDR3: CASGVGQDYGYTF. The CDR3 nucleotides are TGTGCCAGCGGCGTAGGGCAGGACTATGGCTACACCTTC.

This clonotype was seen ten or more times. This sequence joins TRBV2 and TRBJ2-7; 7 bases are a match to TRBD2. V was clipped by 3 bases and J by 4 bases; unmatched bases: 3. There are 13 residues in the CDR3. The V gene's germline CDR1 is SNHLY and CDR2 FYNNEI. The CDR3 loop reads CASSDQGGYEQYF. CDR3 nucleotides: TGTGCCAGCAGTGACCAGGGAGGGTACGAGCAGTACTTC.

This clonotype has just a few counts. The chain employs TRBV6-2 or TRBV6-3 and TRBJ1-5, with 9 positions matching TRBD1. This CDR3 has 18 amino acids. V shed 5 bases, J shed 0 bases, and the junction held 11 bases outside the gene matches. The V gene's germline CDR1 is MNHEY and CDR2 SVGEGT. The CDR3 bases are TGTGCCAGCAGTCACCGGACAGGGGTAATCGTTAGCAATCAGCCCCAGCATTTT. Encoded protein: CASSHRTGVIVSNQPQHF.

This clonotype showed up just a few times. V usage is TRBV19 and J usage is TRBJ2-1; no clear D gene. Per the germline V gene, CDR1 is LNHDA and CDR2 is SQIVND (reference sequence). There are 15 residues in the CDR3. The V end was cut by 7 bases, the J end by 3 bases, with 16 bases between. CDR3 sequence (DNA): TGTGCCAGTACTCCCGAAGGGTCCGGCTACAATGAGCAGTTCTTC. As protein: CASTPEGSGYNEQFF.

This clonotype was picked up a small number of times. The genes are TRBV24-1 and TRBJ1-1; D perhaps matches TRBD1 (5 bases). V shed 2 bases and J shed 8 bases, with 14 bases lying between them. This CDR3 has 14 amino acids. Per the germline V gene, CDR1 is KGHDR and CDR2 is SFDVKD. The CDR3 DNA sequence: TGTGCCACCAGTGATTCCCGACGGGGCAGCGAAGCTTTCTTT. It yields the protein CATSDSRRGSEAFF.

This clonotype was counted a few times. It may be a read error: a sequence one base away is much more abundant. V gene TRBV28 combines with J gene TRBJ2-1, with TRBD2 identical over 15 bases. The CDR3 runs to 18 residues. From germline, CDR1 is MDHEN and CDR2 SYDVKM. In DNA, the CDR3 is TGTGCCAGCAGTTACGGACTAGCGGGAGGGGCCGCCTACAGTGAGCAGTTCTTC. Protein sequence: CASSYGLAGGAAYSEQFF.

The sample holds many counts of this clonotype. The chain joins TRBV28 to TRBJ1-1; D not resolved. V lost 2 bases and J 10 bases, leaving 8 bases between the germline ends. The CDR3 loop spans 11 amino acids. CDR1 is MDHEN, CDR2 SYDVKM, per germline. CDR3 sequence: CASSLTSVAFF. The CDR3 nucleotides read TGTGCCAGCAGTTTAACATCGGTAGCTTTCTTT. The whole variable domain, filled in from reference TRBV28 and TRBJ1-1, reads DVKVTQSSRYLVKRTGEKVFLECVQDMDHENMFWYRQDPGLGLRLIYFSYDVKMKEKGDIPEGYSVSREKKERFSLILESASTNQTSMYLCASSLTSVAFFGQGTRLTVV.

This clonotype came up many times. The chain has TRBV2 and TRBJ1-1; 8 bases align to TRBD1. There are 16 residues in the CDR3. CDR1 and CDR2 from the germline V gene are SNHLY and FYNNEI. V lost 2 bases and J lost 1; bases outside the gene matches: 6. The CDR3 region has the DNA TGTGCCAGCAGTGAACCCAGGGGGCTTGGGAACACTGAAGCTTTCTTT. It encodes CASSEPRGLGNTEAFF.

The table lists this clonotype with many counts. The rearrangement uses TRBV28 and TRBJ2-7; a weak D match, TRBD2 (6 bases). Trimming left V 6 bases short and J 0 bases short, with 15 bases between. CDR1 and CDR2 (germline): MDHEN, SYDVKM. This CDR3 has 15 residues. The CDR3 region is CASSGAGRSSYEQYF. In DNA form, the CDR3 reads TGTGCCAGCAGCGGGGCGGGGCGAAGCTCCTACGAGCAGTACTTC. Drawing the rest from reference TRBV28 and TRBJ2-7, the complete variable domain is DVKVTQSSRYLVKRTGEKVFLECVQDMDHENMFWYRQDPGLGLRLIYFSYDVKMKEKGDIPEGYSVSREKKERFSLILESASTNQTSMYLCASSGAGRSSYEQYFGPGTRLTVT.

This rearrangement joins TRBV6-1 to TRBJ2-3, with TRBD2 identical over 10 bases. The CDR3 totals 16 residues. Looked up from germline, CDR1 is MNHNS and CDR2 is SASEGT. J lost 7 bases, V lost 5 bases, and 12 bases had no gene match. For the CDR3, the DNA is TGTGCCAGCAGTTATAAACCGGGACTAGCGATGAATACGCAGTATTTT. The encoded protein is CASSYKPGLAMNTQYF.

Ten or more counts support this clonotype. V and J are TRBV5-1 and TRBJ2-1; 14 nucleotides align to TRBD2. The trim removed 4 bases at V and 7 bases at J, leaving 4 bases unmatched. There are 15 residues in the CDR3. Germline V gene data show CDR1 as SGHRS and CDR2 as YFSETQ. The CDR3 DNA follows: TGCGCCAGCAGCCATCGGACTAGCGGGAGGAATGAGCAGTTCTTC. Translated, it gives CASSHRTSGRNEQFF.

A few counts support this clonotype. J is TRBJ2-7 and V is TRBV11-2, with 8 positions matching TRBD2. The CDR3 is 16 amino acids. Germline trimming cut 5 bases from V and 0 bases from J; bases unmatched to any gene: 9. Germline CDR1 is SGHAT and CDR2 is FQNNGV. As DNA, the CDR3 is TGTGCCAGCAGCACCACCGCGGGGGGCAGCTCCTACGAGCAGTACTTC. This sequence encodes CASSTTAGGSSYEQYF.

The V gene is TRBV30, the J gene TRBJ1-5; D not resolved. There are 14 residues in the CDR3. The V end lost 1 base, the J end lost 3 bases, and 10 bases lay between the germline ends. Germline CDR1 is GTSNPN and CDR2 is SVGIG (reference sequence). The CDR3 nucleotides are TGTGCCTGGAGTGATAACTGGGCCAATCAGCCCCAGCATTTT. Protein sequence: CAWSDNWANQPQHF.

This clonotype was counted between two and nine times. As DNA, the CDR3 is TGCGCCAGCAAAGGTGGCGAGGGGTATGGTTCTGAAGCTTTCTTT. This encodes CASKGGEGYGSEAFF. The chain is built from TRBV5-1 and TRBJ1-1, with D possibly matching TRBD1 (5 bases). The CDR3 runs to 15 residues. The ends were cut back, 6 bases at V and 6 bases at J, with 21 bases in the middle. Germline loops: CDR1 SGHRS, CDR2 YFSETQ.